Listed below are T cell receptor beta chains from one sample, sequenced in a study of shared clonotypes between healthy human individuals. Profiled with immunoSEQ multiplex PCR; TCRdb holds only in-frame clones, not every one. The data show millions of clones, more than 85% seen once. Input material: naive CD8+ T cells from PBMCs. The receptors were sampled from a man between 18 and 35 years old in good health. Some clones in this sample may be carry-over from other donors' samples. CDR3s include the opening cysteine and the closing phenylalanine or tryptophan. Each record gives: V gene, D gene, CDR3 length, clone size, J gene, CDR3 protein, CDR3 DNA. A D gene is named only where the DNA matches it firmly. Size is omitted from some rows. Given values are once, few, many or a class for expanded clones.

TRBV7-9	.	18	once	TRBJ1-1	CASSGVRGGAYGSTEAFF	TGTGCCAGCAGCGGGGTCCGTGGGGGCGCGTATGGCAGCACTGAAGCTTTCTTT
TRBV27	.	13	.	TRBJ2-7	CASSFGARYEQYF	TGTGCCAGCAGTTTTGGGGCCCGGTACGAGCAGTACTTC
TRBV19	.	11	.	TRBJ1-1	CASYRHTEAFF	TGTGCCAGTTACAGACACACTGAAGCTTTCTTT
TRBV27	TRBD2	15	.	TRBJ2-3	CASSSASGATDTQYF	TGTGCCAGCAGTTCCGCTAGCGGGGCCACAGATACGCAGTATTTT
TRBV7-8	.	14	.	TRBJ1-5	CASSLDRWGQPQHF	TGTGCCAGCAGCTTAGATCGTTGGGGTCAGCCCCAGCATTTT
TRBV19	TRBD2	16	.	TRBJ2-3	CASSIGTSGSTDTQYF	TGTGCCAGTAGTATCGGAACTAGCGGTAGCACAGATACGCAGTATTTT
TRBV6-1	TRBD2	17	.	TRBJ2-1	CASSEAPEREGNNEQFF	TGTGCCAGCAGTGAAGCGCCGGAGCGGGAGGGTAACAATGAGCAGTTCTTC
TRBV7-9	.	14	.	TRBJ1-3	CASLEGLGGNTIYF	TGTGCCAGCCTCGAGGGACTTGGTGGAAACACCATATATTTT
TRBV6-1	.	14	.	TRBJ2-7	CASSERGIAYEQYF	TGTGCCAGCAGTGAAAGGGGCATTGCCTACGAGCAGTACTTC
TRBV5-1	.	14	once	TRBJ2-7	CASSLGQGPYEQYF	TGCGCCAGCAGCTTGGGGCAGGGTCCCTACGAGCAGTACTTC
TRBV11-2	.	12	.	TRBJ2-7	CASTLTDYEQYF	TGTGCCAGCACCCTGACAGACTACGAGCAGTACTTC
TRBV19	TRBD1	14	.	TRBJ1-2	CASSEQGAFYGYTF	TGTGCCAGTAGCGAACAGGGGGCCTTTTATGGCTACACCTTC
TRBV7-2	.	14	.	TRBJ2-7	CASSPRDSSYEQYF	TGTGCCAGCAGCCCGCGGGACTCCTCCTACGAGCAGTACTTC
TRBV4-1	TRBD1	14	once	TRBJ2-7	CASSHADRANEQYF	TGCGCCAGCAGCCACGCGGACAGGGCCAACGAGCAGTACTTC
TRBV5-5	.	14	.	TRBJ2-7	CASSLPGARNEQYF	TGTGCCAGCAGCTTACCAGGGGCGAGGAACGAGCAGTACTTC
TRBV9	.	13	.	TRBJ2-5	CASSVGQAETQYF	TGTGCCAGCAGCGTAGGACAGGCAGAGACCCAGTACTTC
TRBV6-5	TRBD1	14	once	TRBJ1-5	CASSYVQGALPQHF	TGTGCCAGCAGTTACGTGCAGGGGGCTTTGCCCCAGCATTTT
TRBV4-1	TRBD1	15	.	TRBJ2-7	CASSHEDRGAYEQYF	TGCGCCAGCAGCCATGAGGACAGGGGAGCCTACGAGCAGTACTTC
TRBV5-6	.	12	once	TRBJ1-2	CARSLGGRGYTF	TGTGCCCGCAGCTTGGGGGGACGGGGCTACACCTTC
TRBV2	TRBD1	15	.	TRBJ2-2	CASGDRGFSTGELFF	TGTGCCAGCGGAGACAGGGGTTTTAGCACCGGGGAGCTGTTTTTT
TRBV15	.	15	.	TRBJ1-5	CATSNGQFGDQPQHF	TGTGCCACCAGCAACGGACAGTTCGGGGACCAGCCCCAGCATTTT
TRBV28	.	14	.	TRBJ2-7	CASSFPGGPYEQYF	TGTGCCAGCAGTTTTCCGGGGGGCCCATACGAGCAGTACTTC
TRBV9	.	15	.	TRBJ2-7	CASSPRGTPTYEQYF	TGTGCCAGCAGCCCCCGGGGGACTCCGACCTACGAGCAGTACTTC
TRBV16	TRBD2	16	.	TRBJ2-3	CASSPWTSELTDTQYF	TGTGCCAGCAGCCCCTGGACTAGCGAGCTCACAGATACGCAGTATTTT
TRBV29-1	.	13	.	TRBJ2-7	CSVEVSGSYEQYF	TGCAGCGTTGAAGTTTCCGGATCCTACGAGCAGTACTTC
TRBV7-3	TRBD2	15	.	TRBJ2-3	CASSLAGVRADTQYF	TGTGCCAGCAGCTTAGCGGGAGTTCGCGCAGATACGCAGTATTTT
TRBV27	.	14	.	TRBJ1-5	CASSLLGSNQPQHF	TGTGCCAGCAGTTTATTGGGCTCGAATCAGCCCCAGCATTTT
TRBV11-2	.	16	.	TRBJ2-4	CASSPDGGWSGNIQYF	TGTGCCAGCAGCCCGGACGGGGGATGGAGCGGAAACATTCAGTACTTC
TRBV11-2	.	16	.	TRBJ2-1	CASTDLLTRGGSSQFF	TGTGCCAGCACCGACCTATTGACTAGGGGCGGGTCAAGTCAGTTCTTC
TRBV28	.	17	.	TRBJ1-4	CASRSDGGVRTNEKLFF	TGTGCCAGCAGAAGTGACGGGGGAGTGCGGACTAATGAAAAACTGTTTTTT
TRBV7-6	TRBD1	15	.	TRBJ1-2	CASSLEQGGSGGYTF	TGTGCCAGCAGCTTAGAGCAGGGGGGATCAGGTGGCTACACCTTC
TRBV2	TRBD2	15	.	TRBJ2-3	CASSERTSGTDTQYF	TGTGCCAGCAGCGAACGGACTAGCGGCACAGATACGCAGTATTTT
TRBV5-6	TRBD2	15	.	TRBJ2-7	CASSFIAGVEDEQYF	TGTGCCAGCAGTTTTATAGCGGGAGTGGAGGACGAGCAGTACTTC
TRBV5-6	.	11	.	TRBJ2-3	CASSSTDTQYF	TGTGCCAGCAGCAGCACCGATACGCAGTATTTT
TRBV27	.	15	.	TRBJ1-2	CASSLFPTGDPGYTF	TGTGCCAGCAGTCTCTTCCCCACGGGGGATCCTGGCTACACCTTC
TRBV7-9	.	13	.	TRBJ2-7	CASSVGPSYEQYF	TGTGCCAGCAGCGTAGGTCCTAGCTACGAGCAGTACTTC
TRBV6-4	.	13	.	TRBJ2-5	CASSEGLAGTQYF	TGTGCCAGCAGTGAAGGCCTAGCAGGGACCCAGTACTTC
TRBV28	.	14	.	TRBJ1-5	CASSLFRVSQPQHF	TGTGCCAGCAGTTTATTCAGGGTGAGTCAGCCCCAGCATTTT
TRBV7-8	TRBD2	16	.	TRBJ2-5	CASSLEPSGRRETQYF	TGTGCCAGCAGCTTAGAGCCTAGCGGGAGACGAGAGACCCAGTACTTC
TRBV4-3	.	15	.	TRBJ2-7	CASSQGPRVSYEQYF	TGCGCCAGCAGCCAAGGCCCGAGGGTTTCCTACGAGCAGTACTTC
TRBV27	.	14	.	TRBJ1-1	CASTPLGENTEAFF	TGTGCCAGCACTCCTTTGGGAGAGAACACTGAAGCTTTCTTT
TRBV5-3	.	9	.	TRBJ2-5	CARSSDKYF	TGTGCCAGAAGCTCCGATAAGTACTTC
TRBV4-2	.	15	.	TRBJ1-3	CASSQDEGPGNTIYF	TGTGCCAGCAGCCAAGATGAGGGGCCTGGAAACACCATATATTTT
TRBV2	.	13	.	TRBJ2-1	CASSESSYNEQFF	TGTGCCAGCAGCGAGAGCTCCTACAATGAGCAGTTCTTC
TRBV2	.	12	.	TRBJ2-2	CASRDRTGELFF	TGTGCCAGCAGGGATCGGACCGGGGAGCTGTTTTTT
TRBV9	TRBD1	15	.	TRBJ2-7	CASSPGQRLGSEQYF	TGTGCCAGCAGCCCGGGACAGCGACTTGGGTCTGAGCAGTACTTC
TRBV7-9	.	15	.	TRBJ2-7	CASSPAGTPSNEQYF	TGTGCCAGCAGCCCCGCCGGGACGCCTTCCAACGAGCAGTACTTC
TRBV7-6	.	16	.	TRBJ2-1	CASSFDGRSSYNEQFF	TGTGCCAGCAGCTTTGACGGGAGAAGCTCCTACAATGAGCAGTTCTTC
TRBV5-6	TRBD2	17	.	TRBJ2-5	CASSFGLAGAPRETQYF	TGTGCCAGCAGCTTCGGACTAGCGGGAGCCCCACGGGAGACCCAGTACTTC
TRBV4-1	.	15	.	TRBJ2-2	CASSVPFGGAGELFF	TGCGCCAGCAGCGTCCCCTTCGGGGGTGCCGGGGAGCTGTTTTTT
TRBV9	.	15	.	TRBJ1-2	CASSVDGGGGYGYTF	TGTGCCAGCAGCGTAGATGGTGGGGGAGGCTATGGCTACACCTTC
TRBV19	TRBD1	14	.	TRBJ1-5	CASTPDRDNQPQHF	TGTGCCAGTACCCCCGACAGGGACAATCAGCCCCAGCATTTT
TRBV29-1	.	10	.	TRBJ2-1	CSVDWVEQFF	TGCAGCGTTGACTGGGTCGAGCAGTTCTTC
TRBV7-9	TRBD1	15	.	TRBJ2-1	CASSTRTGFPNEQFF	TGTGCCAGCAGCACCCGGACAGGGTTCCCCAATGAGCAGTTCTTC
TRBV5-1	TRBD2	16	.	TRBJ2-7	CASSPTSGRSSYEQYF	TGCGCCAGCAGCCCGACTAGCGGGAGAAGCTCCTACGAGCAGTACTTC